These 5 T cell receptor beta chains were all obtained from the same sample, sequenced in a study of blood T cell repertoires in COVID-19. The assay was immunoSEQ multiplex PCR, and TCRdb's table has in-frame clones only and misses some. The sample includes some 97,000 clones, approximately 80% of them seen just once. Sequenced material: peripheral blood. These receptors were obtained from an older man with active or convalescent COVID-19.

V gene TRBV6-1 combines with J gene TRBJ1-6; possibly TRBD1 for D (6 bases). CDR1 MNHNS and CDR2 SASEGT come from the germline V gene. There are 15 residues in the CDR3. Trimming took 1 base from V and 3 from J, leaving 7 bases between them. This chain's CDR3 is CASSEGRGYNSPLHF. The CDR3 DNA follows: TGTGCCAGCAGTGAAGGCAGGGGCTATAATTCACCCCTCCACTTT.

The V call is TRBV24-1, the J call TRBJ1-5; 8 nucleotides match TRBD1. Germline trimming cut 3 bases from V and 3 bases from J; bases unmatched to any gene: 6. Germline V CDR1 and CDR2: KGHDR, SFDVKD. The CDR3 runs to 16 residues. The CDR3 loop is CATSDPGTGNNQPQHF. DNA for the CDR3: TGTGCCACCAGTGATCCCGGGACAGGTAACAATCAGCCCCAGCATTTT.

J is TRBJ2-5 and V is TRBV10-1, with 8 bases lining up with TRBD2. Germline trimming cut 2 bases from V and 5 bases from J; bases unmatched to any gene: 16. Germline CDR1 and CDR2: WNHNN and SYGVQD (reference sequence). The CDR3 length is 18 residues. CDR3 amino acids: CASSEPPSGGSVEETQYF. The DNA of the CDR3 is TGCGCCAGCAGTGAGCCCCCTTCGGGGGGGAGCGTGGAGGAGACCCAGTACTTC.

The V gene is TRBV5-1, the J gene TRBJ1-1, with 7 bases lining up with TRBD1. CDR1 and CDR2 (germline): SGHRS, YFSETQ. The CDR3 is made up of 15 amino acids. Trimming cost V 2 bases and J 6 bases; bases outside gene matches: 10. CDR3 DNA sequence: TGCGCCAGCAGCTTACTGACAGGGATGGGGGCTGAAGCTTTCTTT. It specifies CASSLLTGMGAEAFF.

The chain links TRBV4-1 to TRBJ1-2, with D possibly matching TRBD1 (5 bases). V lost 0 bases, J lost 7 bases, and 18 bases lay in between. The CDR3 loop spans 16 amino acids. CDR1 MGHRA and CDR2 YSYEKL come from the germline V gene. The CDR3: CASSQDRVKGLGGYTF. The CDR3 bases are TGCGCCAGCAGCCAAGATAGGGTTAAGGGGCTTGGTGGCTACACCTTC.